These 10 T cell receptor beta chains were sequenced from one sample in a study of T cells in Graves' hyperthyroidism and ophthalmopathy. From RNA transcripts, TCR beta CDR3 regions were amplified. RT-PCR in the first round (using the HTBI primer set) targeted the TCR CDR3. TCRdb passed the multiplex PCR reads through MiXCR, listing each CDR3 protein once. This table has around 700,000 distinct CDR3 sequences, 35% appearing once. The sample consisted of blood. These receptors all stem from a woman in her forties with Graves' hyperthyroidism.

This clonotype was picked up many times. The chain combines TRBV7-2 with TRBJ1-5; no definite D call. There are 15 residues in the CDR3. Germline V CDR1 and CDR2: SGHTA, FQGNSA. Trimming stripped 5 bases from V and 7 bases from J, with 18 bases between. CDR3 in amino acids: CASSVNRAGRQPQHF. The CDR3 coding sequence is TGTGCCAGCAGCGTAAATCGGGCAGGCCGACAGCCCCAGCATTTT.

In the case of this clonotype: The germline gene is not matched at one end of the junction; a read error may be the cause. The chain uses TRBV12-3 or TRBV12-4 and TRBJ2-7; D is undetermined. CDR3 length equals 12 residues. In DNA, the CDR3 is TGTGCCAGCAGGGGGATGAAGGACGAGCAATACTTC. Translated, it gives CASRGMKDEQYF.

As for this clonotype: It may be a read error: a sequence one base away is much more abundant. The chain is built from TRBV6-5 and TRBJ2-7; D perhaps matches TRBD1 (6 bases). Germline V gene data show CDR1 as MNHEY and CDR2 as SVGAGI. This CDR3 contains 16 residues. Here the CDR3 reads CSYPRRSGVLSSEQYF. CDR3 DNA: TGTTCCTACCCTCGGCGATCAGGGGTCCTCTCGTCCGAGCAGTACTTC.

This clonotype has ten or more counts. This chain connects TRBV29-1 to TRBJ1-1; D uncertain. CDR3 length equals 10 residues. Looked up from germline, CDR1 is SQVTM and CDR2 is ANQGSEA. V lost 4 bases to trimming and J lost 4 bases, with 4 bases between them. The CDR3 DNA reads TGCAGCGTTGTTGGCACTGAAGCTTTCTTT. It codes for CSVVGTEAFF.

The chain has TRBV10-3 and TRBJ1-3, with D maybe TRBD1 (5 bases). This CDR3 has 15 residues. Trimming shortened V by 10 bases and J by 0 bases, and 16 bases separated the two germline ends. Per the germline V gene, CDR1 is ENHRY and CDR2 is SYGVKD. Here the CDR3 DNA reads TGTGCCAGCAAAAGACAGCAGAGCTCTGGAAACACCATATATTTT. This sequence encodes CASKRQQSSGNTIYF.

The V call is TRBV29-1, the J call TRBJ1-6, with 9 positions matching TRBD1. Trimming removed 0 bases from V and 12 bases from J; junction bases left unmatched: 15. Germline-derived CDR1 and CDR2 are SQVTM and ANQGSEA. This CDR3 contains 17 residues. This CDR3 reads CSVEELTGTGLIGPLHF. CDR3 in DNA: TGCAGCGTTGAAGAGCTGACCGGGACAGGGCTCATTGGACCCCTCCACTTT. The full variable domain, with the rest looked up from reference TRBV29-1 and TRBJ1-6, is SAVISQKPSRDICQRGTSLTIQCQVDSQVTMMFWYRQQPGQSLTLIATANQGSEATYESGFVIDKFPISRPNLTFSTLTVSNMSPEDSSIYLCSVEELTGTGLIGPLHFGNGTRLTVT.

There are many counts of this clonotype. This sequence joins TRBV7-2 and TRBJ1-2; the D gene is possibly TRBD1 (5 bases). V was clipped by 5 bases and J by 2 bases, with 15 bases between them. CDR1 is SGHTA, CDR2 FQGNSA, per germline. This CDR3 comprises 15 residues. The CDR3 spells CASSPRFGGNYGYTF. The CDR3 bases are TGTGCCAGCAGCCCGCGATTTGGGGGGAACTATGGCTACACCTTC.

There are many counts of this clonotype. V is TRBV12-3 or TRBV12-4 and J is TRBJ1-1; unclear D gene. This CDR3 is 14 amino acids long. V lost 6 bases, J lost 4 bases, and 15 bases lay in between. CDR3 sequence: CASSVQHGSTEAFF. For the CDR3, the DNA is TGTGCCAGCAGCGTTCAACACGGGAGCACTGAAGCTTTCTTT.

CDR3 loop: CASSLNTRGTGELFF. The CDR3 DNA reads as TGTGCCAGCAGCTTAAATACTAGGGGCACCGGGGAGCTGTTTTTT. The chain employs TRBV7-6 and TRBJ2-2, with D perhaps being TRBD1 or TRBD2 (5 bases each). Germline-derived CDR1 and CDR2 are SGHVS and FNYEAQ. The CDR3 length is 15 residues. V gave up 2 bases and J gave up 4 bases, with 11 bases separating them.

This clonotype was observed at least ten times. This chain links TRBV7-2 with TRBJ2-7; D not certain. Germline V gene lookup returns CDR1 SGHTA and CDR2 FQGNSA. V lost 1 base and J 6 bases, leaving 4 bases between the germline ends. This CDR3 is 11 amino acids long. CDR3: CASSLGVEQYF. DNA for the CDR3: TGTGCCAGCAGCTTAGGTGTCGAGCAGTACTTC.